This T cell receptor beta chain is from a study of cytotoxic CD8 clonotypes in ibrutinib-treated CLL. The wider study: Response was recorded as partial in approximately 24 patients and complete in 2; at median approximately 63 months, approximately 15 remained remitted and about twelve had progressed. Following treatment for a median around twelve months, range 6 to 36, response samples were then taken. Study outcomes and limitations: Sampling time points were not equivalent between sustained-remission and progressing patients. Public clonotypes, an uncommon group, contracted or remained stable on treatment.

TCRdb's copy holds only in-frame clones and misses some; the assay was immunoSEQ multiplex PCR. Found here are 200,000 to 250,000 clones, under 80% of them singletons; the top ten hold 15%. Concerning this clone itself: The antigen is not known.

Trimming pared 2 bases from V and 3 bases from J, leaving 12 bases between. The germline CDR1 and CDR2 sequences are SGHRS and YFSETQ. The CDR3 runs to 14 residues. Sample: PBMCs, taken after 24 months of ibrutinib treatment. The clonotype was recovered from a human donor with chronic lymphocytic leukemia. The chain is built from TRBV5-1 and TRBJ2-7, with a weak D call TRBD1 (5 bases). Here the CDR3 reads CASSFNRDSYEQYF. CDR3 coding DNA: TGCGCCAGCAGCTTTAACAGAGACAGCTACGAGCAGTACTTC.